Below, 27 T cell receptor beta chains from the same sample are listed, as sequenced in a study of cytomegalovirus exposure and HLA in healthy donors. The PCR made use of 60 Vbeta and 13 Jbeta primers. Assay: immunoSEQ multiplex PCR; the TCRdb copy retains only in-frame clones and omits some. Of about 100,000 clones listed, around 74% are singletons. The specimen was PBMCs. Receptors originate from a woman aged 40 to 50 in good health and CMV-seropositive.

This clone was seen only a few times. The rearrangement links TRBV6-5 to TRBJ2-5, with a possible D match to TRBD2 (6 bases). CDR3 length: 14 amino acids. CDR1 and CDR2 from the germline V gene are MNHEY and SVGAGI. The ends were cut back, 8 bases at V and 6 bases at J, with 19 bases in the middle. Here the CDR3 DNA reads TGTGCCAGCCAACCTTCTTCCGGCGGGAAGACCCAGTACTTC. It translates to CASQPSSGGKTQYF.

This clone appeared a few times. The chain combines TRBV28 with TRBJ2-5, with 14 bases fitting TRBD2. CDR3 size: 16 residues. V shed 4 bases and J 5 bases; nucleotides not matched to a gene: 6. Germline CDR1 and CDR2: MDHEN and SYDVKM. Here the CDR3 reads CASSSRTSGGRETQYF. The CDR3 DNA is TGTGCCAGCAGTTCCAGGACTAGCGGGGGGCGGGAGACCCAGTACTTC.

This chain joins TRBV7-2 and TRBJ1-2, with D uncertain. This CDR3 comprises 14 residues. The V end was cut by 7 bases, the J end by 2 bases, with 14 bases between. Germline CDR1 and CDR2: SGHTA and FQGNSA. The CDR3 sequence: CASTEAGRNYGYTF. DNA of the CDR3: TGTGCCAGCACCGAAGCCGGGAGGAACTATGGCTACACCTTC.

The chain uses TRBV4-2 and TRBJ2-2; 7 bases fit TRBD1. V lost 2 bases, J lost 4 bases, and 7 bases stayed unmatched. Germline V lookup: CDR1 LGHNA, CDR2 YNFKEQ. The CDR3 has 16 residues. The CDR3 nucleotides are TGTGCCAGCAGCCAAATCGGACAGGATCCCACCGGGGAGCTGTTTTTT. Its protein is CASSQIGQDPTGELFF.

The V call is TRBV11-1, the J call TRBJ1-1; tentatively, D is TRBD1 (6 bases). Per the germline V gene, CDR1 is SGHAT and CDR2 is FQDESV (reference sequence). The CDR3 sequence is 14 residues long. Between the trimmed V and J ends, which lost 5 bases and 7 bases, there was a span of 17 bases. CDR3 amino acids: CASSRLQGSDEAFF. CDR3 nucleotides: TGTGCCAGCAGCCGTCTACAGGGTTCGGATGAAGCTTTCTTT.

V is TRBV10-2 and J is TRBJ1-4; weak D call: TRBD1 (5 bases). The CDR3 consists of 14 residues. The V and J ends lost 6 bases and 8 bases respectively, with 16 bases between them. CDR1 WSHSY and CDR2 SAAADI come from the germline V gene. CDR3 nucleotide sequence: TGCGCCAGCAGGGAACAGGCGAGCTCGGAAAAACTGTTTTTT. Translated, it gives CASREQASSEKLFF.

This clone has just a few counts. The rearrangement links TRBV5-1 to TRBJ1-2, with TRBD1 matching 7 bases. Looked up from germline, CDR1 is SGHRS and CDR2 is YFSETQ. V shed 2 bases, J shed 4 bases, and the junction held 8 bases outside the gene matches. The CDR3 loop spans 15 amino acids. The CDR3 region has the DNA TGCGCCAGCAGCTTCTCAGGGGGAATTACCTATGGCTACACCTTC. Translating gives CASSFSGGITYGYTF.

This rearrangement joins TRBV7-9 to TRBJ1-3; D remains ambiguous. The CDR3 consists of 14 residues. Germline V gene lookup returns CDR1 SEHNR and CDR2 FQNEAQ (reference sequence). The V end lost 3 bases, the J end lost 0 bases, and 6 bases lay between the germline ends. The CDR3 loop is CASSFQSSGNTIYF. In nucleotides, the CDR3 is TGTGCCAGCAGCTTCCAGTCCTCTGGAAACACCATATATTTT.

The CDR3 sequence is CASSYSDTANTEAFF. CDR3 bases: TGTGCCAGCAGTTACTCGGACACGGCTAACACTGAAGCTTTCTTT. The gene calls are TRBV6-6 and TRBJ1-1; TRBD1 is a possible D gene (5 bases). This CDR3 contains 15 residues. With 0 bases removed from V and 2 bases from J, the gap between germline ends came to 10 bases. Germline values: CDR1 MNHNY, CDR2 SVGAGI (reference sequence).

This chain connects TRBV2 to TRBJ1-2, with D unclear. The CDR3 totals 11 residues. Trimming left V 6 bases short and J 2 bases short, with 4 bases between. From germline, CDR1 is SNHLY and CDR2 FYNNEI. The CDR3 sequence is CASRQNYGYTF. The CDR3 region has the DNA TGTGCCAGCAGGCAGAACTATGGCTACACCTTC.

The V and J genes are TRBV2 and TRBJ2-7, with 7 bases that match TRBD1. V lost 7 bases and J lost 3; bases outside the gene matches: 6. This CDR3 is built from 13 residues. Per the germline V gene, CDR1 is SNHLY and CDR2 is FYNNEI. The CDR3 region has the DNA TGTGCCAGCACCCGGGACAGATTCTACGAGCAGTACTTC. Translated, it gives CASTRDRFYEQYF.

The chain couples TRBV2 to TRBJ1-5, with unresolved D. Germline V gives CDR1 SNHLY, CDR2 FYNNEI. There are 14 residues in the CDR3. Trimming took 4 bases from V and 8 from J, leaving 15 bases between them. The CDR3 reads CASSAGSQREPQHF. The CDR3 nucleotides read TGTGCCAGCAGTGCCGGGAGCCAGCGTGAGCCCCAGCATTTT.

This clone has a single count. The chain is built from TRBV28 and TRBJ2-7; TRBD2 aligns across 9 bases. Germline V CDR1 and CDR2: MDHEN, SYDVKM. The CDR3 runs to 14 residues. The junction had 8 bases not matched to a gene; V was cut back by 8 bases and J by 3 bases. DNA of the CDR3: TGTGCCAGCCGTAGCGGGGGAGCCAACTACGAGCAGTACTTC. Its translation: CASRSGGANYEQYF.

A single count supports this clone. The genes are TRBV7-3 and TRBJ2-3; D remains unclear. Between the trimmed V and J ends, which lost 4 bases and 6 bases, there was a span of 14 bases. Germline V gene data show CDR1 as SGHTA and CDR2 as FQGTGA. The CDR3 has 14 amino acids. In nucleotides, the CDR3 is TGTGCCAGCAGCTCCCGATCTGAAGCCGATACGCAGTATTTT. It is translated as CASSSRSEADTQYF.

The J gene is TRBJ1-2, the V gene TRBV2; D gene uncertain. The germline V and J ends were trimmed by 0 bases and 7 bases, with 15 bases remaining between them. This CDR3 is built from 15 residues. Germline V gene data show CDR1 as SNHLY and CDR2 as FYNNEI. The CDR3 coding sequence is TGTGCCAGCAGTGAAGCGGCGGTTTTAGGGAGTGGCTACACCTTC. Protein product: CASSEAAVLGSGYTF.

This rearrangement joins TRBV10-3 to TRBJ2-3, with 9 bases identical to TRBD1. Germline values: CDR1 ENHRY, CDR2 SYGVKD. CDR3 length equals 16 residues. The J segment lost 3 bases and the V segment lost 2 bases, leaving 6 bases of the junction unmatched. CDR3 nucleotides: TGTGCCATCAGTGAGATGGGACAGGGTGGAACAGATACGCAGTATTTT. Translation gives CAISEMGQGGTDTQYF.

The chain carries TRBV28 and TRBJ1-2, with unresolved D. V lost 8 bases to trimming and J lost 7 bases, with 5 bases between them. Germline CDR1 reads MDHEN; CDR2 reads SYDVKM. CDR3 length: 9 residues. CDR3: CASGSGYTF. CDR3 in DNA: TGTGCCAGCGGGAGTGGCTACACCTTC.

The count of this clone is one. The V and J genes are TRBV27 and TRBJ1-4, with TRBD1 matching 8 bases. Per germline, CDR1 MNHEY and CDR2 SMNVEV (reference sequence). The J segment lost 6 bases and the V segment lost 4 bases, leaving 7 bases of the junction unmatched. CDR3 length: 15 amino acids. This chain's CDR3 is CASSYRPGQDEKLFF. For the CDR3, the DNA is TGTGCCAGCAGTTACCGACCGGGACAGGATGAAAAACTGTTTTTT.

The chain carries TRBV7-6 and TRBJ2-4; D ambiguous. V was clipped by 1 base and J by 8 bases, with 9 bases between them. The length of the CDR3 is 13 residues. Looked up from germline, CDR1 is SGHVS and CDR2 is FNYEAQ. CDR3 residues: CASSLGSEDIQYF. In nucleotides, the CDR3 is TGTGCCAGCAGCTTAGGCAGCGAAGACATTCAGTACTTC. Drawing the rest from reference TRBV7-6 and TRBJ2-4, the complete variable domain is GAGVSQSPRYKVTKRGQDVALRCDPISGHVSLYWYRQALGQGPEFLTYFNYEAQQDKSGLPNDRFSAERPEGSISTLTIQRTEQRDSAMYRCASSLGSEDIQYFGAGTRLSVL.

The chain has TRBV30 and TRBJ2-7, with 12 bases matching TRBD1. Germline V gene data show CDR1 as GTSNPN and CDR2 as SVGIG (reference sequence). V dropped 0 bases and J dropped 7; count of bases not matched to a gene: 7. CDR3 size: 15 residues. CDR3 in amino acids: CAWSVRDRGLREQYF. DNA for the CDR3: TGTGCCTGGAGTGTACGGGACAGGGGGCTTAGGGAGCAGTACTTC.

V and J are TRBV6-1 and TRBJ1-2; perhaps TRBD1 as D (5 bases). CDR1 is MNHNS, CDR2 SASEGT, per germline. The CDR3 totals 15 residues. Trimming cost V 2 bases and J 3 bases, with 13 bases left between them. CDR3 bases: TGTGCCAGCAGTGAATCAGGGACTTTATACTATGGCTACACCTTC. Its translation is CASSESGTLYYGYTF.

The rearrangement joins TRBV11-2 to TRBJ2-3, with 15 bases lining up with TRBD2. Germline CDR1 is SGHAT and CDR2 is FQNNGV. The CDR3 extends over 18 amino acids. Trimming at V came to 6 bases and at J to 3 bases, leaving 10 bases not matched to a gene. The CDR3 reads CASSKGLAGGLGTDTQYF. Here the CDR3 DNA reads TGTGCCAGCAGTAAAGGACTAGCGGGGGGGCTTGGGACAGATACGCAGTATTTT.

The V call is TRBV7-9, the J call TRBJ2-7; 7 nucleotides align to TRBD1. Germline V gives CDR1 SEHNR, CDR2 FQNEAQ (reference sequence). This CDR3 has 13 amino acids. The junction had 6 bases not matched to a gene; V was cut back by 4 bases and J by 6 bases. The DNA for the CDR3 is TGTGCCAGCAGCTCTTCGGGACAGAGCGAGCAGTACTTC. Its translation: CASSSSGQSEQYF.

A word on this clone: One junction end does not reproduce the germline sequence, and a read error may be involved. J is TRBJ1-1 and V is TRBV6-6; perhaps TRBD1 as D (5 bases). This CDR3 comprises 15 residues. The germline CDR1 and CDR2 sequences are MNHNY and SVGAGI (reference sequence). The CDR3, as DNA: TGTGCCAGCAGCTACGAAACTGGGGGGAACACTGAAGCTCTCTTT. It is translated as CASSYETGGNTEALF.

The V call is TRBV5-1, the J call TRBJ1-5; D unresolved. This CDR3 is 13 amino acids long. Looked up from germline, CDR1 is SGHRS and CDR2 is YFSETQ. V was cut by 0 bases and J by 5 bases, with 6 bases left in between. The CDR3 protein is CASSLGPDQPQHF. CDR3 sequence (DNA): TGCGCCAGCAGCTTGGGCCCAGATCAGCCCCAGCATTTT. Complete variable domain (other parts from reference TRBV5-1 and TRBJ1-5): KAGVTQTPRYLIKTRGQQVTLSCSPISGHRSVSWYQQTPGQGLQFLFEYFSETQRNKGNFPGRFSGRQFSNSRSEMNVSTLELGDSALYLCASSLGPDQPQHFGDGTRLSIL.

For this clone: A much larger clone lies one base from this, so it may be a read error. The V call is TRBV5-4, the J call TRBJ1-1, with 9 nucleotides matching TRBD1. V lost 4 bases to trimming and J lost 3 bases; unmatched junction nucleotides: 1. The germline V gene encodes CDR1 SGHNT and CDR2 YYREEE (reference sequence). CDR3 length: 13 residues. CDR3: CASSRQGDTEAFF. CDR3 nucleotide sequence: TGTGCCAGCAGCCGACAGGGGGACACTGAAGCTTTCTTT.

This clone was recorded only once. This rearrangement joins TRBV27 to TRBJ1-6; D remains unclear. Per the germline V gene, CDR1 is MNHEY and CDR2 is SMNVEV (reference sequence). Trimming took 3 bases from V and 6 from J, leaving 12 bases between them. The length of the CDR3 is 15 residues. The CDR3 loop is CASSLRGGFNSPLHF. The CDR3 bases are TGTGCCAGCAGTTTGCGTGGAGGGTTTAATTCACCCCTCCACTTT.